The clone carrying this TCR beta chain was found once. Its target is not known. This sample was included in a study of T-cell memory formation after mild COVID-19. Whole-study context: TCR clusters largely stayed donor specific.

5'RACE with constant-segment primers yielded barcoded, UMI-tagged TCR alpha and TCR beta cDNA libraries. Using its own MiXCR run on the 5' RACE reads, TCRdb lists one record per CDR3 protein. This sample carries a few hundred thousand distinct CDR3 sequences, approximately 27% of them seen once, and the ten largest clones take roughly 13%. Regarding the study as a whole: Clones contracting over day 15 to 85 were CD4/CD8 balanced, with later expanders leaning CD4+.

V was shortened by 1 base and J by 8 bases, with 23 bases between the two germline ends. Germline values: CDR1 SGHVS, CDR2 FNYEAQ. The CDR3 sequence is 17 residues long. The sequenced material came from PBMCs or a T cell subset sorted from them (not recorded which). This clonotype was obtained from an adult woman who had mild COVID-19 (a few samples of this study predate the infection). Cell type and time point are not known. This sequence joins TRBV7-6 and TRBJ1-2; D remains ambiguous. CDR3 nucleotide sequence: TGTGCCAGCAGCTTAGGTTTCGCAAGGAGGCCCTCGGGCGGCTACACCTTC. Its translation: CASSLGFARRPSGGYTF.